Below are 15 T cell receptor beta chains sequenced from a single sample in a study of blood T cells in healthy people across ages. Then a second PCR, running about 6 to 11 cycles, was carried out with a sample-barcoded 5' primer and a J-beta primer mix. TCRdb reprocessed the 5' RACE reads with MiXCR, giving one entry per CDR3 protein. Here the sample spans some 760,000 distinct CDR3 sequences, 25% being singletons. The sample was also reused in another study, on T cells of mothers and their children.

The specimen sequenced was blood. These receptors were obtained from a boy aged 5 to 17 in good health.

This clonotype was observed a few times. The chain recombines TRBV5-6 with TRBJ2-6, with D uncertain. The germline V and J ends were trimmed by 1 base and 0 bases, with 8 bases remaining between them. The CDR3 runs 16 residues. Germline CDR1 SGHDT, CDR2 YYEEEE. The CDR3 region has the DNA TGTGCCAGCAGCTTGCCTTCAGCCTCTGGGGCCAACGTCCTGACTTTC. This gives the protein CASSLPSASGANVLTF.

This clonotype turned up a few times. CDR3 coding DNA: TGTGCCAGCGAAGGGGCAGGAAACAATGAGCAGTTCTTC. Its translation: CASEGAGNNEQFF. V gene TRBV6-5 combines with J gene TRBJ2-1; D perhaps matches TRBD1 (5 bases). The CDR3 covers 13 residues. CDR1 and CDR2 (germline): MNHEY, SVGAGI. Trimming took 8 bases from V and 5 from J, leaving 13 bases between them.

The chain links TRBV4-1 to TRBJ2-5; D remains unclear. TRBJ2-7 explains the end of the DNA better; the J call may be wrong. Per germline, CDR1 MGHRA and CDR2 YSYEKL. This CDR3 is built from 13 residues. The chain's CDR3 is CASSQGVEDEQYF. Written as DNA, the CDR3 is TGCGCCAGCAGCCAAGGGGTAGAGGACGAGCAGTACTTC.

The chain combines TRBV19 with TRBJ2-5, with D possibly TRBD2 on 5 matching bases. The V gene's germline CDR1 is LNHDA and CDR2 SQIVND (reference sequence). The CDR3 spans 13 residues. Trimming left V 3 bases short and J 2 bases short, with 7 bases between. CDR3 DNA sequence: TGTGCCAGTAGTATCCGCGGGCAAGAGACCCAGTACTTC. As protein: CASSIRGQETQYF.

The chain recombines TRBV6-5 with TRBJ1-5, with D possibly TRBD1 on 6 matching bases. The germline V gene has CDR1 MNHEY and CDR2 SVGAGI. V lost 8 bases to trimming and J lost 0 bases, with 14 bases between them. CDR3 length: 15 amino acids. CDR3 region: CASRDTVYSNQPQHF. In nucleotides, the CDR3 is TGTGCCAGCCGGGACACCGTCTATAGCAATCAGCCCCAGCATTTT.

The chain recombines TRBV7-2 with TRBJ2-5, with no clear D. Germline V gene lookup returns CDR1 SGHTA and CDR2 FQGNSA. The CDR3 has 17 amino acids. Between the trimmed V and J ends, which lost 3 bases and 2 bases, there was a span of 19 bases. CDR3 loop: CASSFAHYARQQETQYF. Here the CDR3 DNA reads TGTGCCAGCAGCTTCGCTCACTACGCGCGCCAGCAAGAGACCCAGTACTTC.

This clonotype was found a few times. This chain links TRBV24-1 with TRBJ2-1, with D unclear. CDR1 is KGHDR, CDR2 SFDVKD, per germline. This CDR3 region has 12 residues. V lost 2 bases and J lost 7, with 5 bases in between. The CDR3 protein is CATSDYGNEQFF. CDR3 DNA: TGTGCCACCAGTGATTACGGGAATGAGCAGTTCTTC.

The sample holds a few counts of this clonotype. CDR3 sequence: CAIRTTGQNYGYTF. The CDR3 DNA reads TGTGCCATCAGGACGACAGGACAAAACTATGGCTACACCTTC. The genes are TRBV10-3 and TRBJ1-2; possible D gene TRBD1, 6 bases. Trimming took 6 bases from V and 2 from J, leaving 13 bases between them. This CDR3 contains 14 residues. The germline CDR1 and CDR2 sequences are ENHRY and SYGVKD.

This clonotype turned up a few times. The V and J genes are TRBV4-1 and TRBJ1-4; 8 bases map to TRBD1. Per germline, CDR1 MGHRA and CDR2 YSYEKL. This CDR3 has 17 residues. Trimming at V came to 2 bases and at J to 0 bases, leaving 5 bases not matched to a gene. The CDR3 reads CASSQPGQGATNEKLFF. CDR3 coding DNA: TGCGCCAGCAGCCAACCCGGACAGGGAGCAACTAATGAAAAACTGTTTTTT.

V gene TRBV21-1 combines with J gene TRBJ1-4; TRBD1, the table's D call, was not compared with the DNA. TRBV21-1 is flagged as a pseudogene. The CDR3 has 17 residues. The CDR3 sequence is CASSLIRVMPGNEKLFF. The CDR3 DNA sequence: TGTGCCAGCAGCCTAATCAGGGTAATGCCGGGTAATGAAAAACTGTTTTTT.

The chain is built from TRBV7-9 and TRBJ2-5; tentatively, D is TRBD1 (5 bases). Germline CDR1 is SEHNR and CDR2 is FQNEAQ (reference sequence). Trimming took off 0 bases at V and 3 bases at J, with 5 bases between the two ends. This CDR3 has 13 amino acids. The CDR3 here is CASSLATEETQYF. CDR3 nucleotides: TGTGCCAGCAGCTTAGCGACAGAAGAGACCCAGTACTTC.

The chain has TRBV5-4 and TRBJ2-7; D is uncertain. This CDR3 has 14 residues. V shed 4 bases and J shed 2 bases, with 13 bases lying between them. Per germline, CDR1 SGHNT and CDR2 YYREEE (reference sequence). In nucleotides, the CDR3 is TGTGCCAGCAGCGCGGCGCTACGACCCTACGAGCAGTACTTC. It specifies CASSAALRPYEQYF.

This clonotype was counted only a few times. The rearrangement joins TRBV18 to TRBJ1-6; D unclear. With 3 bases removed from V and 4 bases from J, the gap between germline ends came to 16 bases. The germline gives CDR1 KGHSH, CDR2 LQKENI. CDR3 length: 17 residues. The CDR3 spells CASSPNPLRTYNSPLHF. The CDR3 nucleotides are TGTGCCAGCTCACCCAACCCGTTGAGAACTTATAATTCACCCCTCCACTTT.

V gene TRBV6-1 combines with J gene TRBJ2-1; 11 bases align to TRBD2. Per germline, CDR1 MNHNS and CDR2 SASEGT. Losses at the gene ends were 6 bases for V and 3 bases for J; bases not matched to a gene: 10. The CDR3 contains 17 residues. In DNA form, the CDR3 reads TGTGCCAGCAGACGCCAACTAGCGGGGGCCGTCTACAATGAGCAGTTCTTC. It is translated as CASRRQLAGAVYNEQFF.

In DNA form, the CDR3 reads TGTGCCACCTCCGGGCCTCAAGAGACCCAGTACTTC. This translates into CATSGPQETQYF. The chain carries TRBV6-6 and TRBJ2-5; D unclear. The V and J ends lost 10 bases and 2 bases respectively, with 11 bases between them. CDR1 MNHNY and CDR2 SVGAGI come from the germline V gene (reference sequence). The CDR3 is 12 amino acids.